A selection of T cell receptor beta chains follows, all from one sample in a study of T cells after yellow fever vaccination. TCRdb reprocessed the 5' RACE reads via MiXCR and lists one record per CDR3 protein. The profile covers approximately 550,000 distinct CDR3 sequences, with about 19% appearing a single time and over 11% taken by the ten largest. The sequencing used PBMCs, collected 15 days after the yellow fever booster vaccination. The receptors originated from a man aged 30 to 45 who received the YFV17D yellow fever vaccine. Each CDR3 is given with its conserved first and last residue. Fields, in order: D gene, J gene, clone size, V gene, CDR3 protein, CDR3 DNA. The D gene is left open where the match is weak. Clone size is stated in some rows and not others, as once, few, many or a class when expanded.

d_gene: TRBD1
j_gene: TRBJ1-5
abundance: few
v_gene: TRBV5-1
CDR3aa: CASSLIRDRECRGNQPQHF
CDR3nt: TGCGCCAGCAGCTTGATTAGGGACAGGGAATGCCGCGGCAATCAGCCCCAGCATTTT

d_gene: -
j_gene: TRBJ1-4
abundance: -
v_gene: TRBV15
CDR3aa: CATSTNGGFSAEKLFF
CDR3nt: TGTGCCACCAGCACCAACGGGGGGTTTTCCGCTGAAAAACTGTTTTTT

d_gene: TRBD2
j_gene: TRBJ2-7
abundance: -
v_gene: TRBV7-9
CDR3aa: CASSLARSGRSNEQYF
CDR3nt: TGTGCCAGCAGCTTAGCGCGAAGCGGGAGGAGTAATGAGCAGTACTTC

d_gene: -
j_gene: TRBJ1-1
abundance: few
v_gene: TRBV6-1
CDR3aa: CASSSPDRVNTEAFF
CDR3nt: TGTGCCAGCAGCTCCCCGGACAGAGTTAACACTGAAGCTTTCTTT

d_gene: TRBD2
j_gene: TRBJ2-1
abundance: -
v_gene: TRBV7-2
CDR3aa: CARSWSGSRNEQFF
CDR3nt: TGTGCCAGAAGCTGGAGCGGGAGTCGGAATGAGCAGTTCTTC

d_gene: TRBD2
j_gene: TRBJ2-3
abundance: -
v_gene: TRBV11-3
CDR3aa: CASSFGLAGDSDTQYF
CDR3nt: TGTGCCAGCAGCTTCGGACTAGCGGGAGACTCAGATACGCAGTATTTT

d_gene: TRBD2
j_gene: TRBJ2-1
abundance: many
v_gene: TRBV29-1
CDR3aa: CSVQQTGTSGRAGNEQFF
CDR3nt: TGCAGCGTCCAACAAACAGGGACTAGCGGGAGGGCCGGCAATGAGCAGTTCTTC

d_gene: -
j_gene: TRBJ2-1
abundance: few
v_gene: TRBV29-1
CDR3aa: CSVDTSSSSYNEQFF
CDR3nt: TGCAGCGTTGACACTAGTTCGTCCTCCTACAATGAGCAGTTCTTC

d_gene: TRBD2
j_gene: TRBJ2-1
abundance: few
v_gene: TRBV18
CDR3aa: CASSRLAGEVGNEQFF
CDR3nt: TGTGCCAGCTCACGTTTAGCGGGAGAGGTTGGCAATGAGCAGTTCTTC

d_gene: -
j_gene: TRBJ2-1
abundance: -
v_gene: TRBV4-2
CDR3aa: CASSQVRLSSYNEQFF
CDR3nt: TGTGCCAGCAGCCAAGTACGATTGAGCTCCTACAATGAGCAGTTCTTC

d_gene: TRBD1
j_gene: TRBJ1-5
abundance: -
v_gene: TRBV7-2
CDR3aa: CASSRDRGQSQPQHF
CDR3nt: TGTGCCAGCAGCCGGGACAGGGGGCAAAGTCAGCCCCAGCATTTT

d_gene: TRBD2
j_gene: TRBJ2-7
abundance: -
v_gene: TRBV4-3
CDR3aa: CASSEELAGTREQYF
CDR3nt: TGCGCCAGCAGCGAAGAACTAGCGGGGACCCGGGAGCAGTACTTC

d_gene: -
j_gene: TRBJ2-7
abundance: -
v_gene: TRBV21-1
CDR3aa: CATSGGEQYF
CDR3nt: TGTGCCACTTCCGGGGGGGAGCAGTACTTC

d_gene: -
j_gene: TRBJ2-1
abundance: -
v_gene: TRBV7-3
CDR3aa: CASSENPGAYNEQFF
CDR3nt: TGTGCCAGCAGCGAAAATCCGGGAGCCTACAATGAGCAGTTCTTC

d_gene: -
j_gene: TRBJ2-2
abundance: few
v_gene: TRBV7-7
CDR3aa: CASSLGFQGTGELFF
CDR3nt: TGTGCTAGCAGCTTAGGGTTCCAGGGGACCGGGGAGCTGTTTTTT

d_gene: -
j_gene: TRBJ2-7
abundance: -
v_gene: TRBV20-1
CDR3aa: CSAREGGLSYEQYF
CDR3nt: TGCAGTGCTCGCGAGGGGGGCCTCTCCTACGAGCAGTACTTC

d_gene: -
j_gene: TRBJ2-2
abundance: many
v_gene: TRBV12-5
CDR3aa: CASGLNGIELFF
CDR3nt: TGTGCTAGTGGTTTGAATGGAATTGAGCTGTTTTTT

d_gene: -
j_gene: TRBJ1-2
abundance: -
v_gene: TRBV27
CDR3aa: CASSPGSDSYTF
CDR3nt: TGTGCCAGCAGTCCCGGAAGTGACAGCTACACCTTC

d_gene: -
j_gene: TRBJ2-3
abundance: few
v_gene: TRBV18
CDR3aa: CASSPPSSRRNTQYF
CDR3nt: TGTGCCAGCTCACCACCGAGCTCCCGGCGGAATACGCAGTATTTT

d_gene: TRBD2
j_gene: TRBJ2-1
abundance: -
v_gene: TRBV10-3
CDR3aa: CAISEDPGLARNEQFF
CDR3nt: TGTGCCATCAGTGAAGACCCGGGACTAGCTAGGAATGAGCAGTTCTTC

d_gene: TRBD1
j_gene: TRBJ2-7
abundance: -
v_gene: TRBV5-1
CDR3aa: CASSSNRGGYEQYF
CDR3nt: TGCGCCAGCAGCTCTAACAGGGGTGGCTACGAGCAGTACTTC

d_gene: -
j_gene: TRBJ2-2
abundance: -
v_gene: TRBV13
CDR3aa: CAMSREFLGELFF
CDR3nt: TGTGCCATGAGCCGGGAGTTCCTCGGGGAGCTGTTTTTT

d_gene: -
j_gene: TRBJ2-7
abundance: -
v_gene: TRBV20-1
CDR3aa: CSARERDKNSYEQYF
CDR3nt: TGCAGTGCTAGAGAACGGGACAAGAACTCCTACGAGCAGTACTTC

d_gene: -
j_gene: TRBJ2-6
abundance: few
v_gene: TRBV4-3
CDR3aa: CASSRQAGLGANVLTF
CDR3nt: TGCGCCAGCAGCCGACAAGCGGGTCTCGGGGCCAACGTCCTGACTTTC

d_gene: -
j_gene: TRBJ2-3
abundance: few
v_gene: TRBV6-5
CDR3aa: CASRRLGDTQYF
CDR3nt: TGTGCCAGCCGAAGGCTTGGAGATACGCAGTATTTT

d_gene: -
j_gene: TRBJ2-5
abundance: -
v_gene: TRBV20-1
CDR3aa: CSARKGSGKETQYF
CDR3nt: TGCAGTGCTAGGAAGGGTAGCGGAAAAGAGACCCAGTACTTC

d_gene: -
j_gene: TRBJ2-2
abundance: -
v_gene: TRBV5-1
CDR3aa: CASRPRGENTGELFF
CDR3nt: TGCGCCAGCAGACCCCGGGGTGAAAACACCGGGGAGCTGTTTTTT

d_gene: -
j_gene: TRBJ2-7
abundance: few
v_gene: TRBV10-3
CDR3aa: CAISEQSGEQYF
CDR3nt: TGTGCCATCAGTGAGCAGTCGGGCGAGCAGTACTTC

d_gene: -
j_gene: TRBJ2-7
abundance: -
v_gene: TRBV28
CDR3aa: CASSSSPRFGAYEQYF
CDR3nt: TGTGCCAGCAGCAGTTCCCCCAGATTCGGGGCCTACGAGCAGTACTTC

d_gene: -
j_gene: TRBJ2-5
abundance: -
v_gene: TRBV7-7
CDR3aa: CASSSAWDGETQYF
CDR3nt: TGTGCTAGCAGCTCGGCTTGGGACGGAGAGACCCAGTACTTC

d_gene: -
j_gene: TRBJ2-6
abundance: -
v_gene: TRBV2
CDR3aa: CASTRRDRTSGANVLTF
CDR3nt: TGTGCCAGTACACGCCGAGATCGGACTTCTGGGGCCAACGTCCTGACTTTC

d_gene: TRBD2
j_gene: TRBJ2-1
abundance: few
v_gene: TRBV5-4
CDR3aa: CASSYDTRAGGNEQFF
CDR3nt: TGTGCCAGCAGCTACGACACTAGAGCGGGAGGGAATGAGCAGTTCTTC

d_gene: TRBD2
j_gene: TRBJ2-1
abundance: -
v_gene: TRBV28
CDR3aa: CASSYPGTSDIF
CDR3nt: TGTGCCAGCAGTTACCCCGGGACTAGCGATATCTTC

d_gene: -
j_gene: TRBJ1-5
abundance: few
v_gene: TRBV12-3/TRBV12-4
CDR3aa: CASSLQGPNQPQHF
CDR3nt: TGTGCCAGCAGTTTACAGGGACCGAATCAGCCCCAGCATTTT

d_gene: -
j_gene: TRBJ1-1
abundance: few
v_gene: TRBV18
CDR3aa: CASSPPNGVNTEAFF
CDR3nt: TGTGCCAGCTCACCACCGAACGGGGTGAACACTGAAGCTTTCTTT

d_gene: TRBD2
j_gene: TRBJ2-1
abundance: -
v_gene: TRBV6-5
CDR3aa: CASSYRASGRFNEQFF
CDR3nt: TGTGCCAGCAGTTACCGGGCCAGCGGGAGATTTAATGAGCAGTTCTTC

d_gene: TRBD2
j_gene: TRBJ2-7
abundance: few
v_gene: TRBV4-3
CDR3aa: CASSPVGGGPYEQYF
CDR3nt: TGCGCCAGCAGCCCCGTTGGGGGGGGACCCTACGAGCAGTACTTC

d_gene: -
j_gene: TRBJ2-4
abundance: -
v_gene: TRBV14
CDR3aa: CASSQAPENIQYF
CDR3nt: TGTGCCAGCAGCCAAGCCCCGGAAAACATTCAGTACTTC

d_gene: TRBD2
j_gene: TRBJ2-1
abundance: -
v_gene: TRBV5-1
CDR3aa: CASSLWTRDLDEQFF
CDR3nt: TGCGCCAGCAGCTTGTGGACTAGGGATTTAGATGAGCAGTTCTTC

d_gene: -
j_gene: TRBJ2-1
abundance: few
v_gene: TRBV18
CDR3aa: CASSPREADQTYYNEQFF
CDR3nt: TGTGCCAGCTCACCAAGAGAGGCAGATCAAACGTACTACAATGAGCAGTTCTTC

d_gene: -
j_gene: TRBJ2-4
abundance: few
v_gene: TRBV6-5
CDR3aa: CASSSPGTRDIQYF
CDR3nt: TGTGCCAGCAGTTCCCCCGGGACAAGAGACATTCAGTACTTC

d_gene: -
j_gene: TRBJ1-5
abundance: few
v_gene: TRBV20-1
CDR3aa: CSALDGDQPQHF
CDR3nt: TGCAGTGCCCTAGACGGGGATCAGCCCCAGCATTTT

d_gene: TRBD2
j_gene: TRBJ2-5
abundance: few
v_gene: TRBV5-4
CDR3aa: CASSSLQRGRQETQYF
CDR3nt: TGTGCCAGCAGCTCCCTTCAGCGGGGACGCCAAGAGACCCAGTACTTC

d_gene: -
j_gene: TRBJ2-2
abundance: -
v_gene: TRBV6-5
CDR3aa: CASSYSGHSNTGELFF
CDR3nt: TGTGCCAGCAGTTACTCGGGCCATTCGAACACCGGGGAGCTGTTTTTT

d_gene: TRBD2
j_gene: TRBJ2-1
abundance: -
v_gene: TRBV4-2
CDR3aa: CASSQDTPLAGEGNEQFF
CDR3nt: TGTGCCAGCAGCCAAGACACCCCTCTAGCGGGAGAAGGAAATGAGCAGTTCTTC

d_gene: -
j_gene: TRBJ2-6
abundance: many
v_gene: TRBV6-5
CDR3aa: CASSYGVSGANVLTF
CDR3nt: TGTGCCAGCAGTTACGGGGTATCCGGGGCCAACGTCCTGACTTTC

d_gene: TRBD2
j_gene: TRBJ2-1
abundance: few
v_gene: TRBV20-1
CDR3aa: CSARDLASGMWNEQFF
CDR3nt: TGCAGTGCTAGAGATTTGGCTAGCGGGATGTGGAATGAGCAGTTCTTC

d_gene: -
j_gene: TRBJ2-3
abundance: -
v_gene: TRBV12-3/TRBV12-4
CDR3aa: CASSPLASESTDTQYF
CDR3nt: TGTGCCAGCAGCCCTCTGGCTAGCGAGAGCACAGATACGCAGTATTTT

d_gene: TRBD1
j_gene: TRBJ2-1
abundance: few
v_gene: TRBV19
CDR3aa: CASRRKTGTGDNEQFF
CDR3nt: TGTGCCAGTAGGCGAAAAACCGGGACAGGGGACAATGAGCAGTTCTTC

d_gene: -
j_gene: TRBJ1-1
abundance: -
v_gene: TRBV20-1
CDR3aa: CSVPVAAEAFF
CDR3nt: TGCAGTGTCCCGGTAGCCGCCGAAGCTTTCTTT

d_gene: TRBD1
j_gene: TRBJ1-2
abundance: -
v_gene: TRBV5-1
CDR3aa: CASTLGQGAGGYTF
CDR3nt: TGCGCCAGCACCTTGGGACAGGGGGCCGGAGGCTACACCTTC

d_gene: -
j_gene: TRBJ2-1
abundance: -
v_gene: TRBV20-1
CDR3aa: CSARSPGTNEQFF
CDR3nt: TGCAGTGCTAGATCACCCGGGACGAATGAGCAGTTCTTC

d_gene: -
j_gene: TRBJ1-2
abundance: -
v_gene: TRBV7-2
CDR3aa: CASSYDGRGGYTF
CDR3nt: TGTGCCAGCAGCTACGACGGAAGAGGCGGCTACACCTTC

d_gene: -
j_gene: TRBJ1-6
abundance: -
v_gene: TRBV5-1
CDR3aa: CASSLAIGANNSPLHF
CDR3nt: TGCGCCAGCAGCTTGGCCATCGGGGCCAATAATTCACCCCTCCACTTT